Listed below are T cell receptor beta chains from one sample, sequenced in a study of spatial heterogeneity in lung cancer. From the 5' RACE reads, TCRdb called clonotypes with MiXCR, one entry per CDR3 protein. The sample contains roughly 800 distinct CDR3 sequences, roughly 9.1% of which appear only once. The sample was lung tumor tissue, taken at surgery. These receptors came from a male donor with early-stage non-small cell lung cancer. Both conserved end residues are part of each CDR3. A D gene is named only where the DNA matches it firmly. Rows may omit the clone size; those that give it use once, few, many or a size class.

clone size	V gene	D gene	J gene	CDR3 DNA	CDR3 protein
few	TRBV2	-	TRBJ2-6	TGTGCCAGCAGCGCTTTCCTCTCTGGGGCCAACGTCCTGACTTTC	CASSAFLSGANVLTF
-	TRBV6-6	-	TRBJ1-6	TGTGCCAGCAGTTACCTTGATTCACCCCTCCACTTT	CASSYLDSPLHF
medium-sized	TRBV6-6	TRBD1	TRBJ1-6	TGTGCCAGCAGTTACTCCCTGGGCCAGGGGGATGCCAATTCACCCCTCCACTTT	CASSYSLGQGDANSPLHF
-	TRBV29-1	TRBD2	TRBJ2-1	TGCAGCGTTGCCGGGACTACCAGCTCCTACAATGAGCAGTTCTTC	CSVAGTTSSYNEQFF
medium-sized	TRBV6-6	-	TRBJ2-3	TGTGCCAGCAGCCAGGACCTTAGCGCAGATACGCAGTATTTT	CASSQDLSADTQYF
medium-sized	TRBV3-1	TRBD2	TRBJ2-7	TGTGCCAGCAGGGTTTCAGCGGGAGCCGCCTACGAGCAGTACTTC	CASRVSAGAAYEQYF
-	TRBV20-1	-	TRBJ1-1	TGCAGTGCTAGGACGGTGAACACTGAAGCTTTCTTT	CSARTVNTEAFF
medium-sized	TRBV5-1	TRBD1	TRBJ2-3	TGCGCCAGCAGCTTTGGACAGGGTTTCGATACGCAGTATTTT	CASSFGQGFDTQYF
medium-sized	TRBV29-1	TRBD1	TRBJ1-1	TGCAGCGTTGGACAGGGGTTGAACACTGAAGCTTTCTTT	CSVGQGLNTEAFF
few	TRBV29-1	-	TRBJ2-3	TGCAGCGGGGGCTCCGGGCAGGAGAAGTATTTT	CSGGSGQEKYF
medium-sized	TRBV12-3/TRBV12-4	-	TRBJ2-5	TGTGCCAGCAGTTTCCAGGAGACCCAGTACTTC	CASSFQETQYF
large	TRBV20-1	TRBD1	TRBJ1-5	TGCAGTGCTAGCGGCCGGGACAGATCGAATCAGCCCCAGCATTTT	CSASGRDRSNQPQHF
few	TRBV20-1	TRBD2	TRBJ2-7	TGCAGTGCTATCCAACTAGCGGGAGTAGGGTACGAGCAGTACTTC	CSAIQLAGVGYEQYF
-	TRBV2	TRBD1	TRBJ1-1	TGTGCCAGCAGTGCGACAGGGCTGAACACTGAAGCTTTCTTT	CASSATGLNTEAFF
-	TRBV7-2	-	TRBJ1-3	TGTGCCAGCAGTTCAGGGGAGAAGGTAGACACCATATATTTT	CASSSGEKVDTIYF
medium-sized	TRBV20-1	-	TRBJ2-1	TGCAGTGCTAGAAAAAAGGACACCTACAATGAGCAGTTCTTC	CSARKKDTYNEQFF
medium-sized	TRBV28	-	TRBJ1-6	TGTGCCTCGCACAAGGACAGAGGGTCACCCCTCCACTTT	CASHKDRGSPLHF